The T cell receptor (beta chain) under discussion was sequenced for a study of blood T cell repertoires in COVID-19. Study-level background: Spain, Italy and the United States supplied samples that represented acute and convalescent COVID-19.

Under the authors' procedure: Cell counts per sample came from amplifying reference gene primers. Sequenced by immunoSEQ multiplex PCR; TCRdb stores in-frame clones only, minus some. D and trimming were read from the DNA, whereas the V and J calls and clone size are those reported in that table. The sample contains 310,000 or so clones, roughly 87% of which appear only once. This clone was seen a single time. Trimming cost V 2 bases and J 4 bases, with 13 bases left between them. Germline V lookup: CDR1 SGHRS, CDR2 YFSETQ. This CDR3 is 14 amino acids long. The sequence was collected from a woman aged 45 to 65 who had recovered from COVID-19. Sequences were obtained from peripheral blood. The gene calls are TRBV5-1 and TRBJ2-7, with no clear D. Here the CDR3 DNA reads TGCGCCAGCAGCTTACAGACCCCTCAATACGAGCAGTACTTC. It specifies CASSLQTPQYEQYF.